This entry lists 14 T cell receptor beta chains sequenced from one sample in a study of T cell responses to AZD1222 COVID-19 vaccine. Data came from immunoSEQ multiplex PCR; TCRdb stores just in-frame clones and leaves some out. The sample lists around 200,000 clones; 85% to 90% were seen once. The specimen comprised peripheral blood, sampled on day 0 of AZD1222 vaccination. These receptors all come from an adult in good health.

The chain joins TRBV5-4 to TRBJ1-1; D not resolved. V lost 6 bases and J 7 bases, leaving 19 bases between the germline ends. Germline V lookup: CDR1 SGHNT, CDR2 YYREEE (reference sequence). The CDR3 sequence is 14 residues long. CDR3 loop: CASTNSGFRREAFF. As DNA, the CDR3 is TGTGCCAGCACTAACTCGGGGTTTAGGCGTGAAGCTTTCTTT. Based on the CDR3 plus reference TRBV5-4 and TRBJ1-1, the full variable domain is ETGVTQSPTHLIKTRGQQVTLRCSSQSGHNTVSWYQQALGQGPQFIFQYYREEENGRGNFPPRFSGLQFPNYSSELNVNALELDDSALYLCASTNSGFRREAFFGQGTRLTVV.

This clone was observed a handful of times. The chain is built from TRBV9 and TRBJ2-3; 9 nucleotides match TRBD2. Looked up from germline, CDR1 is SGDLS and CDR2 is YYNGEE. The CDR3 length is 15 residues. The J segment lost 1 base and the V segment lost 0 bases, leaving 0 bases of the junction unmatched. CDR3 loop: CASSVGTSGTDTQYF. DNA of the CDR3: TGTGCCAGCAGCGTAGGGACTAGCGGCACAGATACGCAGTATTTT.

This CDR3 reads CASSPYPIAGGNEQFF. In DNA form, the CDR3 reads TGTGCCAGCAGCCCCTACCCGATAGCGGGGGGAAATGAGCAGTTCTTC. This chain joins TRBV11-3 and TRBJ2-1; TRBD2 agrees at 10 bases. J gave up 7 bases and V 5 bases, and 11 bases lay outside the gene matches. This CDR3 has 16 amino acids. CDR1 is SGHNT and CDR2 is YENEEA in the germline V gene.

The genes are TRBV30 and TRBJ1-1, with 12 positions matching TRBD1. CDR3 length: 18 residues. V lost 0 bases to trimming and J lost 5 bases; unmatched junction nucleotides: 13. Germline loops: CDR1 GTSNPN, CDR2 SVGIG (reference sequence). The CDR3 loop reads CAWSVATGTGGYRTEAFF. The DNA of the CDR3 is TGTGCCTGGAGTGTTGCCACCGGGACAGGGGGCTATCGGACTGAAGCTTTCTTT.

The chain links TRBV7-2 to TRBJ2-5, with D tentatively TRBD1 or TRBD2 (6 bases each). This CDR3 is 14 amino acids long. The V gene's germline CDR1 is SGHTA and CDR2 FQGNSA. Trimming took off 0 bases at V and 5 bases at J, with 10 bases between the two ends. The CDR3 loop is CASSLAGGPETQYF. In DNA form, the CDR3 reads TGTGCCAGCAGCTTAGCTGGGGGGCCCGAGACCCAGTACTTC.

The chain has TRBV2 and TRBJ1-2; 7 bases line up with TRBD1. The CDR3 contains 15 residues. The junction had 15 bases not matched to a gene; V was cut back by 7 bases and J by 7 bases. Germline values: CDR1 SNHLY, CDR2 FYNNEI. The CDR3 DNA sequence: TGTGCCAGCATCGTACTCCCCGAGGGGGCAGGTGGCTACACCTTC. It is translated as CASIVLPEGAGGYTF.

This clone turned up a few times. This rearrangement joins TRBV25-1 to TRBJ1-2, with D tentatively TRBD1 (5 bases). Trimming removed 3 bases at V and 8 bases at J, with 13 bases between. Looked up from germline, CDR1 is MGHDK and CDR2 is SYGVNS. The CDR3 runs 13 residues. This CDR3 is CASSETATRGYTF. CDR3 nucleotide sequence: TGTGCCAGCAGTGAGACAGCCACTAGGGGCTACACCTTC.

This clone was observed a single time. V usage is TRBV28 and J usage is TRBJ1-5; no reliable D call. Germline V lookup: CDR1 MDHEN, CDR2 SYDVKM. The V and J ends lost 1 base and 4 bases respectively, with 5 bases between them. The CDR3 is made up of 13 amino acids. The CDR3 is CASSLLGNQPQHF. The CDR3 coding sequence is TGTGCCAGCAGTTTATTAGGTAATCAGCCCCAGCATTTT. The whole variable domain, remainder taken from reference TRBV28 and TRBJ1-5, is DVKVTQSSRYLVKRTGEKVFLECVQDMDHENMFWYRQDPGLGLRLIYFSYDVKMKEKGDIPEGYSVSREKKERFSLILESASTNQTSMYLCASSLLGNQPQHFGDGTRLSIL.

This chain links TRBV28 with TRBJ1-2, with 8 bases lining up with TRBD1. V lost 5 bases and J lost 4; bases outside the gene matches: 12. The germline CDR1 and CDR2 sequences are MDHEN and SYDVKM. The CDR3 sequence is 16 residues long. This chain's CDR3 is CASSRSGTGAIYGYTF. The CDR3 DNA is TGTGCCAGCAGTCGATCCGGGACAGGTGCAATCTATGGCTACACCTTC.

The chain couples TRBV19 to TRBJ1-3; D uncertain. Germline V lookup: CDR1 LNHDA, CDR2 SQIVND (reference sequence). The CDR3 is made up of 14 amino acids. Trimming stripped 5 bases from V and 1 base from J, with 9 bases between. CDR3 coding DNA: TGTGCCAGTAGTCCAGACTCGTCTGGAAACACCATATATTTT. Residues: CASSPDSSGNTIYF.

The chain couples TRBV27 to TRBJ2-7; weak D call: TRBD2 (6 bases). V lost 6 bases, J lost 5 bases, and 20 bases lay in between. The CDR3 is 15 amino acids. The V gene's germline CDR1 is MNHEY and CDR2 SMNVEV (reference sequence). CDR3 DNA sequence: TGTGCCAGCAGCCTAGGGAGAGTGACTAGACACGAGCAGTACTTC. Its translation is CASSLGRVTRHEQYF.

This clone has just a few counts. J is TRBJ2-7 and V is TRBV28; 9 bases are a match to TRBD1. The CDR3 runs to 14 residues. Trimming took 7 bases from V and 3 from J; bases not matched to a gene: 7. In germline, CDR1 is MDHEN, CDR2 SYDVKM. CDR3 nucleotide sequence: TGTGCCAGCACCGAGGGACAGGGTTTCTACGAGCAGTACTTC. Amino acids: CASTEGQGFYEQYF.

In its sample, this clone was seen once. CDR3 protein: CASSMREWTEAFF. The CDR3 nucleotides read TGTGCCAGTAGTATGAGGGAGTGGACTGAAGCTTTCTTT. The chain joins TRBV19 to TRBJ1-1, with D uncertain. The germline V gene encodes CDR1 LNHDA and CDR2 SQIVND (reference sequence). This CDR3 has 13 amino acids. The ends were cut back, 3 bases at V and 5 bases at J, with 10 bases in the middle.

The J gene is TRBJ2-5, the V gene TRBV4-2; 11 bases are shared with TRBD1. This CDR3 has 15 residues. From germline, CDR1 is LGHNA and CDR2 YNFKEQ. J was trimmed by 6 bases and V by 4 bases; bases with no gene match: 7. CDR3 DNA sequence: TGTGCCAGCAGCCCCGGGACAGGGGGAGAAAAGACCCAGTACTTC. Protein product: CASSPGTGGEKTQYF.